This T cell receptor beta chain appears in the sequencing data of a study of T cells in tuberculosis (dated by TCRdb to the late 2010s). Regarding the complete study: In the study, CD1B tetramers and high-throughput TCR immunosequencing were combined to characterize T cells specific for the mycobacterial lipid antigen glucose monomycolate (GMM). IGRA-negative adolescents, IGRA-positive adolescents with latent tuberculosis and adults with active tuberculosis, some 11 per group, were compared in a South African clinical cohort.

At study entry, adolescents were screened for latent tuberculosis infection using a tuberculin skin test and the QuantiFERON-TB GOLD In-Tube IGRA. Immunosequencing of unsorted cryopreserved PBMC covered, on average, around 100,000 T cells per clinical donor. Eleven high schools in the Worcester region of the Western Cape, South Africa, served as enrollment sites for adolescents aged 12 to 18 years. Ten or so M. tuberculosis-infected adolescents and roughly ten uninfected adolescents were selected, with the two groups matched for age and sex. PBMC from adolescents were isolated by density centrifugation from freshly drawn heparinized blood and then cryopreserved. TCR libraries were generated with the immunoSEQ multiplex PCR assay, using TCR-beta and/or TCR-alpha/delta assays for each sample. The Illumina high-throughput platform was used to sequence the amplified TCR libraries. The original methods were these. Clustering and dimensionality reduction relied on pairwise TCRdist distances among GMM-specific receptors from T cells that were either sorted ex vivo or expanded in vitro. Each clinical repertoire was assigned a mean NN-distance score, defined as the average TCRdist to the nearest 10% of tetramer-positive reference sequences. GEM TCR motif frequency was computed as the fraction of unique TCRs matching known GEM sequences by V/J usage and CDR3 length. Active tuberculosis was classified by linear discriminant analysis with leave-one-out cross-validation, implemented in scikit-learn. In its TCRdb copy, this immuneACCESS table keeps in-frame sequences only and misses some clones. Where compared with another copy, unresolved V genes explain less than half of these, and the others have no known cause. V and J calls and clone size are copied from that table; D and trimming were computed from the DNA. The sample has tens of thousands of clones on record, 95% of them singletons. About 3.7% of the sample is taken by the ten largest.

The paper as a whole reports these results and caveats: Active tuberculosis TCR-alpha repertoires showed smaller mean NN-distances to GMM-specific TCRs than IGRA-negative controls, suggesting clonal expansion of these TCRs. Using GEM motif frequencies, a classifier achieved 65% to 75% accuracy, whereas a classifier built on the diverse GMM-specific repertoire got to roughly 87% accuracy (AUROC about 0.9). Shorter CDR3-alpha lengths in active tuberculosis patients partly drove the smaller NN-distances, and the TCR-beta difference was not statistically significant. Clinical samples were selected based on which cryopreserved specimens were available, and the active tuberculosis cases were adults whereas the controls were adolescents.

Remarks on this clone: The specificity of this receptor is unknown. The input lacks base qualities; no much larger clone sits a single base away.

Unmatched junction bases come to 9, with V trimmed by 8 bases and J by 1 base. Based on the germline V gene, the CDR1 and CDR2 sequences are SGHTA and FQGNSA. The CDR3 starts with the cysteine, ends with the phenylalanine, and has 15 residues. Only the CDR3 DNA stays, 45 bases, in frame from base 1. The rearranged chain carries TRBV7-2 and TRBJ2-5, and 8 junction bases match TRBD2. The TCR was taken from a donor between 10 and 29 years old with latent tuberculosis or without tuberculosis infection. The sample comprised PBMCs. The CDR3 has the sequence CASERYSGAQETQYF. Here is the DNA: TGTGCCAGCGAGAGGTATAGCGGGGCCCAAGAGACCCAGTACTTC.